This TCR beta chain was sequenced during a study of blood T cell repertoires in COVID-19. Study overall: PBMCs, B-cell-depleted T cells, or T cells were the source of the cDNA or gDNA that made up the material.

The length of the CDR3 is 16 residues. V lost 8 bases to trimming and J lost 5 bases; unmatched junction nucleotides: 17. Germline V gives CDR1 MDHEN, CDR2 SYDVKM. The cohort comprised adults aged 18 to 89 years residing in 24 US areas. Clinical history reported by participants formed the basis on which cohorts were assigned. Recovered status applied to Cohort 3 donors who had two consecutive negative PCRs. It also applied to those with clearance or with symptom resolution. Using immunoSEQ multiplex PCR, the repertoire was profiled, and TCRdb retains in-frame clones only, with some absent. The data contain 110,000 to 150,000 clones, approximately 87% of them singletons.

This chain connects TRBV28 to TRBJ2-7; TRBD2 aligns across 8 bases. The sequenced sample was PBMCs or T cells enriched from blood (not recorded which). The receptor was isolated from a man aged 55 to 69 who had recovered from COVID-19. The CDR3: CASHSTKERESDEQYF. The DNA for the CDR3 is TGTGCCAGCCATTCTACCAAAGAGCGGGAGAGCGACGAGCAGTACTTC.